This T cell receptor beta chain originates from a study of blood T cell repertoires in COVID-19. Study-level background: Samples of COVID-19 (acute and convalescent) were obtained from the United States, Italy and Spain. In each case, the material was cDNA or gDNA derived from T cells, B-cell-depleted T cells, or PBMCs.

In the original processing: Nucleated cell counts were estimated from reference gene primer amplification. This table comes from immunoSEQ multiplex PCR, and its TCRdb copy is limited to in-frame clones, with some not included. That table is the source of V, J and clone size, and D and trimming were worked out from the DNA. Of hundreds of thousands of clones listed, about 82% were seen once; the top ten hold roughly 5%. Sequenced material: peripheral blood. The source is a man aged 50 or older with active or convalescent COVID-19.

The chain's CDR3 is CASSKPGQETQYF. The CDR3 nucleotides read TGTGCCAGCAGCAAGCCCGGCCAAGAGACCCAGTACTTC. This chain joins TRBV5-6 and TRBJ2-5; D call uncertain. This CDR3 contains 13 residues. From germline, CDR1 is SGHDT and CDR2 YYEEEE. V was cut by 4 bases and J by 1 base, with 8 bases left in between.